Following are 12 T cell receptor beta chains from one sample sequenced in a study of T cells in Graves' hyperthyroidism and ophthalmopathy. What was amplified from RNA transcripts were TCR beta CDR3 regions. The TCR CDR3 was amplified in a first-round RT-PCR using the HTBI primer set. TCRdb recomputed calls from the multiplex PCR reads with MiXCR, one row per CDR3 protein. The repertoire includes about 400,000 distinct CDR3 sequences, under 15% of them detected once, and roughly 33% sits in the top ten. The source material was blood. Every receptor here comes from a woman under 40 with Graves' hyperthyroidism.

This clonotype was counted many times. The rearrangement joins TRBV20-1 to TRBJ2-1; D is unclear. The CDR3 has 14 residues. CDR1 and CDR2 from the germline V gene are DFQATT and SNEGSKA (reference sequence). Trimming shortened V by 2 bases and J by 0 bases, and 8 bases separated the two germline ends. The CDR3 region has the DNA TGCAGTGCTAGAAAGGGAAGCTCCTACAATGAGCAGTTCTTC. Encoded protein: CSARKGSSYNEQFF.

This clonotype was seen repeatedly, ten times or more. The CDR3 sequence: CATSRDWDRGLRDTEAFF. In DNA, the CDR3 is TGTGCCACCAGCAGAGATTGGGACAGGGGGCTTCGAGACACTGAAGCTTTCTTT. The rearrangement uses TRBV15 and TRBJ1-1; TRBD1 aligns across 12 bases. This CDR3 comprises 18 residues. Germline-derived CDR1 and CDR2 are LNHNV and YYDKDF (reference sequence). The junction had 8 bases not matched to a gene; V was cut back by 0 bases and J by 3 bases.

This chain links TRBV24-1 with TRBJ1-3, with D unclear. V shed 3 bases and J shed 4 bases, with 0 bases lying between them. The germline V gene has CDR1 KGHDR and CDR2 SFDVKD. This CDR3 contains 11 residues. Here the CDR3 reads CATSDGNTIYF. CDR3 in DNA: TGTGCCACCAGTGATGGAAACACCATATATTTT.

This clonotype occurred a few times. The chain carries TRBV4-1 and TRBJ2-7, with a tentative D call TRBD1 (6 bases). This CDR3 has 14 amino acids. Between the trimmed V and J ends, which lost 4 bases and 5 bases, there was a span of 15 bases. Germline values: CDR1 MGHRA, CDR2 YSYEKL. The CDR3 region has the DNA TGCGCCAGCAGCCGCCAAACAGGGAACAACGAGCAGTACTTC. Translation gives CASSRQTGNNEQYF.

This clonotype has a count of ten or more. The J gene is TRBJ2-5, the V gene TRBV28; the D is unclear. Germline V gene lookup returns CDR1 MDHEN and CDR2 SYDVKM. V gave up 3 bases and J gave up 5 bases, with 10 bases separating them. The CDR3 spans 13 residues. The chain's CDR3 is CASSFVLGETQYF. In DNA form, the CDR3 reads TGTGCCAGCAGTTTTGTCTTAGGGGAGACCCAGTACTTC.

There are a few counts of this clonotype. This sequence joins TRBV19 and TRBJ2-1; 12 bases agree with TRBD2. Germline CDR1 and CDR2: LNHDA and SQIVND (reference sequence). V lost 10 bases, J lost 6 bases, and 7 bases stayed unmatched. The CDR3 has 14 amino acids. CDR3: CATKGLAGTNEQFF. The CDR3 DNA reads TGTGCCACCAAAGGACTAGCGGGAACCAATGAGCAGTTCTTC.

This clonotype was seen repeatedly, ten times or more. J is TRBJ2-5 and V is TRBV28; 12 positions agree with TRBD2. The V gene end was trimmed by 5 bases and the J gene end by 0 bases; junction bases not matched to a gene: 7. The CDR3 runs to 17 residues. The germline gives CDR1 MDHEN, CDR2 SYDVKM. The CDR3 loop reads CASSPTLAGGYQETQYF. The CDR3 DNA is TGTGCCAGCAGTCCGACACTAGCGGGAGGATACCAAGAGACCCAGTACTTC.

This clonotype was seen a few times. The gene calls are TRBV5-1 and TRBJ2-7, with D maybe TRBD1 (5 bases). V was pared by 0 bases and J by 2 bases, with 9 bases between. The CDR3 loop spans 14 amino acids. Germline V gene sequence: CDR1 SGHRS, CDR2 YFSETQ. CDR3 sequence (DNA): TGCGCCAGCAGCTTGGAGGTGACAGCCTACGAGCAGTACTTC. Translating gives CASSLEVTAYEQYF.

There are many counts of this clonotype. The chain couples TRBV2 to TRBJ2-7; the match to TRBD2 covers 9 bases. Per germline, CDR1 SNHLY and CDR2 FYNNEI. V shed 8 bases, J shed 4 bases, and the junction held 9 bases outside the gene matches. The CDR3 spans 14 residues. As DNA, the CDR3 is TGTGCCAGCCATCCGGGACTAGCAGGTTACGAGCAGTACTTC. Translation gives CASHPGLAGYEQYF.

This clonotype was counted many times. This sequence joins TRBV29-1 and TRBJ2-5, with TRBD1 matching over 8 bases. Losses at the gene ends were 3 bases for V and 2 bases for J; bases not matched to a gene: 2. The CDR3 is 13 residues long. From germline, CDR1 is SQVTM and CDR2 ANQGSEA. CDR3 sequence reads: CSVDGDRQETQYF. The CDR3 bases are TGCAGCGTTGACGGGGACAGGCAAGAGACCCAGTACTTC.

The chain carries TRBV28 and TRBJ1-4; TRBD1 might be the D (5 bases). Germline V gene lookup returns CDR1 MDHEN and CDR2 SYDVKM. This CDR3 region has 14 residues. Trimming stripped 8 bases from V and 6 bases from J, with 16 bases between. For the CDR3, the DNA is TGTGCCAGCGCTGGTAGGGGCACCTATGAAAAACTGTTTTTT. It specifies CASAGRGTYEKLFF.

The sample holds many counts of this clonotype. The chain couples TRBV7-2 to TRBJ2-1; 10 bases agree with TRBD2. CDR3 length: 20 residues. The ends lost 2 bases at V and 1 base at J; junction bases unmatched: 14. CDR1 is SGHTA, CDR2 FQGNSA, per germline. This chain's CDR3 is CASSLSRRSGRARSYNEQFF. CDR3 nucleotides: TGTGCCAGCAGCTTAAGCAGGCGCAGCGGGAGGGCCCGTTCCTACAATGAGCAGTTCTTC.